This TCR beta chain was recovered during a study of cytomegalovirus exposure and HLA in healthy donors. The germline V gene encodes CDR1 SGHDT and CDR2 YYEEEE. Trimming removed 2 bases at V and 5 bases at J, with 13 bases between. CDR3 length: 14 residues. PCR employed 60 Vbeta and 13 Jbeta primers. Profiling relied on immunoSEQ multiplex PCR, and the TCRdb table lists in-frame clones only, not all of them. Among more than 95,000 clones listed, approximately 80% were seen once. The TCR comes from a man aged 30 to 39 in good health and CMV-seronegative. V is TRBV5-6 and J is TRBJ1-1; D perhaps matches TRBD1 (5 bases). Sequences were obtained from PBMCs. In DNA, the CDR3 is TGTGCCAGCAGCTTAGGGGATCCTGGGACTGAAGCTTTCTTT. It is translated as CASSLGDPGTEAFF.